This TCR beta chain derives from a study of T-cell reconstitution after alpha-beta-depleted transplantation in children listed by TCRdb under 2016. Concerning the study at large: Using TCR repertoire profiling, the study quantitatively followed how T-cell immune reconstitution unfolded in children after TCRalphabeta/CD19-depleted allogeneic hematopoietic cell transplantation. The investigation overall reported the following: In some patients, the high TCRbeta diversity seen at day 60 was put down to recipient T cells and intrathymic progenitors that had survived conditioning. Hyperexpanded clone frequencies declined over subsequent months; after one year, T-cell counts and TCRbeta diversity were mostly attributed to newly produced T cells. Apparently early alphabetaT-cell count recovery about two months after transplant reportedly relied on only several hundred rapidly expanded clones derived from non-depleted graft cells.

Between the V and J ends, shortened by 0 bases and 0 bases respectively, the junction contains 13 bases. The CDR1 and CDR2 encoded by the germline V gene are MGHRA and YSYEKL. The CDR3 numbers 17 residues from cysteine through phenylalanine. Solely the CDR3 DNA is kept, with 51 bases framed from the first base. The protocol used for the library was PCR. Sequencing was carried out with an Illumina HiSeq 2500. Molecular barcoding was employed in the preparation of TCR libraries, with unique molecular identifiers being used to normalize TCRbeta repertoire quantification. TCRdb cleaned the public reads at Q25 with fastp, built clones with MiXCR and kept in-frame beta chains. Identical CDR3 proteins give one entry, which carries the most common genes and DNA. The sample data list around 450,000 distinct CDR3 sequences, and approximately 41% of these were observed just once. The ten largest account for 27% of the sample.

This clonotype was counted only a few times. The antigen it binds to is not known. Per-base quality was not reported, and no clone a single base away is much larger than it. According to the study, the label for this sample's treatment or condition signals: allogeneic hematopoietic cell transplantation with graft depleted of TCRalphabeta T cells and CD19 B cells. The transplant recipients were children given TCRalphabeta/CD19-depleted allogeneic hematopoietic cell grafts. Rearrangement joined TRBV4-1 to TRBJ2-3, and perhaps TRBD2 as D gene, on 6 matching bases. The specimen comprised PBMCs, sampled before TCRalphabeta/CD19-depleted stem cell transplant. The receptor's source is a girl aged 2 to 10 with aplastic anemia, due to receive a stem cell transplant. The CDR3 protein: CASSQDPAGSSTDTQYF. The DNA reads as follows: TGCGCCAGCAGCCAAGATCCAGCGGGCTCTAGCACAGATACGCAGTATTTT.